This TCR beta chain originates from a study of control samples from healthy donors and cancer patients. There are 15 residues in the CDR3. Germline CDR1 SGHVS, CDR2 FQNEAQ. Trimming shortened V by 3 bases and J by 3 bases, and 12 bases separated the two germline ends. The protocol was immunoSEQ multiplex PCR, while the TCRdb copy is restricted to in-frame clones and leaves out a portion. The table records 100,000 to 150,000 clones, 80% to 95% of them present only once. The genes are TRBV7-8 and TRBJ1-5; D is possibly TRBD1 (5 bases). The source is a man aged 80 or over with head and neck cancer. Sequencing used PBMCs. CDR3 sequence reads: CASSFPGPPNQPQHF. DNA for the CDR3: TGTGCCAGCAGCTTCCCGGGGCCTCCCAATCAGCCCCAGCATTTT.